One T cell receptor beta chain is described in this entry. Seattle-derived patients entered the study during active infection and were followed longitudinally. In the study's own analysis: How many nucleated cells were present was estimated from reference gene primer amplification. Only in-frame clones appear in the TCRdb table, and some are missing; sequencing was by immunoSEQ multiplex PCR. D and trimming come from the DNA, and the V and J calls and clone size come from that table. The table records 150,000 to 200,000 clones, 81% of them present only once. The data are from a study of blood T cell repertoires in COVID-19. About the study: The United States, Italy and Spain supplied acute and convalescent COVID-19 samples. Nucleic acid was either cDNA or gDNA, and it came from T cells, B-cell-depleted T cells, or PBMCs.

Germline CDR1 MNHNS, CDR2 SASEGT. The CDR3 length is 15 residues. The germline V and J ends were trimmed by 1 base and 2 bases, with 12 bases remaining between them. The chain joins TRBV6-1 to TRBJ2-7, with D possibly being TRBD2 (6 bases). The sequenced sample consisted of peripheral blood. This sequence originates from an elderly woman with COVID-19, enrolled during active disease. This CDR3 is CASSEVGGVAYEQYF. In nucleotides, the CDR3 is TGTGCCAGCAGTGAAGTCGGGGGAGTCGCCTACGAGCAGTACTTC.